What follows are 20 T cell receptor beta chains derived from one specimen sequenced in a study of blood T cell repertoires in COVID-19. Clones were sequenced by immunoSEQ multiplex PCR, and TCRdb holds only the in-frame ones, with some missing. Here the sample spans about 120,000 clones, around 86% being singletons. Input material: peripheral blood. All receptors derive from a woman aged 70-85 years with acute or convalescent COVID-19.

The V call is TRBV5-5, the J call TRBJ2-5, with 7 nucleotides matching TRBD1. J was trimmed by 3 bases and V by 4 bases; bases with no gene match: 3. Germline-derived CDR1 and CDR2 are SGHKS and YYEKEE (reference sequence). The CDR3 length is 13 residues. In nucleotides, the CDR3 is TGTGCCAGCAGCACCGACAGGGAAGAGACCCAGTACTTC. Translation: CASSTDREETQYF.

The chain is built from TRBV28 and TRBJ1-4, with D perhaps TRBD1 (5 bases). CDR3 length: 15 residues. Trimming cost V 5 bases and J 4 bases, with 14 bases left between them. Germline lookup yields CDR1 MDHEN and CDR2 SYDVKM. The CDR3 DNA is TGTGCCAGCAGTGCCGGGGACTCCATTAATGAAAAACTGTTTTTT. Its translation is CASSAGDSINEKLFF.

The genes are TRBV10-1 and TRBJ2-1; 11 positions match TRBD1. The CDR3 spans 15 residues. The V gene end was trimmed by 2 bases and the J gene end by 9 bases; junction bases not matched to a gene: 6. Germline values: CDR1 WNHNN, CDR2 SYGVQD (reference sequence). For the CDR3, the DNA is TGCGCCAGCAGTGAGACCCCGGGACAGGGGGGTGAGCAGTTCTTC. This codes for CASSETPGQGGEQFF.

Points on this clone: This sample also contains other DNA sequences that code for the same CDR3. The chain employs TRBV13 and TRBJ2-2; the D gene is possibly TRBD2 (7 bases). This CDR3 region has 15 residues. Looked up from germline, CDR1 is PRHDT and CDR2 is FYEKMQ (reference sequence). V was clipped by 11 bases and J by 6 bases, with 22 bases between them. The CDR3 bases are TGTGCCTGCTGCTCCTGGGGGGGGGCCTCCGGGGAGCTGTTTTTT. Translated, it gives CACCSWGGASGELFF. Full variable domain (outside the CDR3, taken from reference TRBV13 and TRBJ2-2): AAGVIQSPRHLIKEKRETATLKCYPIPRHDTVYWYQQGPGQDPQFLISFYEKMQSDKGSIPDRFSAQQFSDYHSELNMSSLELGDSALYFCACCSWGGASGELFFGEGSRLTVL.

The J gene is TRBJ2-5, the V gene TRBV4-1; TRBD1 is a possible D gene (5 bases). CDR3 size: 13 residues. V lost 4 bases, J lost 5 bases, and 11 bases lay in between. The germline gives CDR1 MGHRA, CDR2 YSYEKL. CDR3 loop: CASSPASGETQYF. The CDR3 bases are TGCGCCAGCAGCCCGGCTTCAGGGGAGACCCAGTACTTC.

The chain combines TRBV11-2 with TRBJ1-6; maybe TRBD1 (5 bases). V was trimmed by 2 bases and J by 8 bases, leaving 13 bases between them. This CDR3 has 15 residues. The V gene's germline CDR1 is SGHAT and CDR2 FQNNGV. CDR3 in amino acids: CASSLSHRRDSPLHF. As DNA, the CDR3 is TGTGCCAGCAGCTTATCACACAGGAGAGATTCACCCCTCCACTTT. The variable domain in full, completed from reference TRBV11-2 and TRBJ1-6, reads EAGVAQSPRYKIIEKRQSVAFWCNPISGHATLYWYQQILGQGPKLLIQFQNNGVVDDSQLPKDRFSAERLKGVDSTLKIQPAKLEDSAVYLCASSLSHRRDSPLHFGNGTRLTVT.

The chain joins TRBV7-2 to TRBJ1-5; possible D gene TRBD1, 5 bases. The CDR3 runs 14 residues. Trimming left V 1 base short and J 7 bases short, with 11 bases between. Germline loops: CDR1 SGHTA, CDR2 FQGNSA. The DNA of the CDR3 is TGTGCCAGCAGCTTAGTGTTGGGGGGGCAGCCCCAGCATTTT. Protein sequence: CASSLVLGGQPQHF.

The chain employs TRBV10-3 and TRBJ1-4; 7 bases are a match to TRBD1. V lost 5 bases, J lost 4 bases, and 1 base stayed unmatched. Germline V gene lookup returns CDR1 ENHRY and CDR2 SYGVKD. This CDR3 has 13 residues. The CDR3 nucleotides read TGTGCCATCAGTAGACAGGGTAATGAAAAACTGTTTTTT. Amino acid sequence: CAISRQGNEKLFF.

The CDR3 reads CASSPPSRDRAYNEQFF. CDR3 coding DNA: TGTGCCAGCTCACCACCGTCCAGGGACAGGGCTTACAATGAGCAGTTCTTC. The gene calls are TRBV18 and TRBJ2-1, with TRBD1 identical over 9 bases. Germline values: CDR1 KGHSH, CDR2 LQKENI. J lost 4 bases, V lost 0 bases, and 7 bases had no gene match. The CDR3 extends over 17 amino acids.

This chain uses TRBV9 with TRBJ1-1; D possibly corresponds to TRBD1 (6 bases). V was pared by 6 bases and J by 4 bases, with 13 bases between. The CDR3 loop spans 13 amino acids. Germline V gene data show CDR1 as SGDLS and CDR2 as YYNGEE. The CDR3 sequence is CASTGGPGTEAFF. The CDR3 DNA reads TGTGCCAGCACGGGGGGCCCAGGCACTGAAGCTTTCTTT. The complete variable domain, with remaining parts taken from reference TRBV9 and TRBJ1-1, reads DSGVTQTPKHLITATGQRVTLRCSPRSGDLSVYWYQQSLDQGLQFLIQYYNGEERAKGNILERFSAQQFPDLHSELNLSSLELGDSALYFCASTGGPGTEAFFGQGTRLTVV.

This chain links TRBV27 with TRBJ1-1; D might be TRBD1 (6 bases). V was cut by 2 bases and J by 5 bases, with 15 bases left in between. CDR1 is MNHEY, CDR2 SMNVEV, per germline (reference sequence). This CDR3 is 15 amino acids long. The CDR3 sequence is CASSLGGSLPTEAFF. The CDR3 nucleotides are TGTGCCAGCAGTTTAGGGGGCAGCCTACCAACTGAAGCTTTCTTT.

DNA for the CDR3: TGCAGCGCTCCGGTCGGGACACGGTATGGCTACACCTTC. Encoded protein: CSAPVGTRYGYTF. This chain joins TRBV29-1 and TRBJ1-2, with D possibly being TRBD1 (6 bases). The CDR3 is 13 residues long. Germline CDR1 reads SQVTM; CDR2 reads ANQGSEA. V lost 7 bases and J lost 5, with 17 bases in between.

The chain combines TRBV9 with TRBJ1-2, with D possibly being TRBD1 (6 bases). Trimming pared 6 bases from V and 8 bases from J, leaving 11 bases between. Germline V gives CDR1 SGDLS, CDR2 YYNGEE. This CDR3 has 11 amino acids. The CDR3 DNA reads as TGTGCCAGCAACAGGGTAGGAGGCTACACCTTC. Translating gives CASNRVGGYTF.

This chain uses TRBV11-1 with TRBJ2-7; 15 positions agree with TRBD2. The trim removed 5 bases at V and 6 bases at J, leaving 2 bases unmatched. The CDR3 is 14 residues long. Germline CDR1 SGHAT, CDR2 FQDESV (reference sequence). CDR3 sequence: CASSLGLAGGEQYF. The CDR3 nucleotides are TGTGCCAGCAGCCTGGGACTAGCGGGGGGCGAGCAGTACTTC.

This chain links TRBV19 with TRBJ1-1, with D hard to call. The germline V gene encodes CDR1 LNHDA and CDR2 SQIVND (reference sequence). The V end lost 5 bases, the J end lost 6 bases, and 10 bases lay between the germline ends. This CDR3 is 12 amino acids long. In DNA form, the CDR3 reads TGTGCCAGTAGTCCCGGTGTAGCTGAAGCTTTCTTT. As protein: CASSPGVAEAFF.

This sequence joins TRBV14 and TRBJ2-7, with D possibly matching TRBD1 (5 bases). V dropped 0 bases and J dropped 6 bases, with 12 bases sitting between them. Germline V lookup: CDR1 SGHDN, CDR2 FVKESK. CDR3 size: 14 residues. The CDR3 is CASSQEWKGLEQYF. The DNA for the CDR3 is TGTGCCAGCAGCCAAGAGTGGAAGGGGCTCGAGCAGTACTTC.

The chain links TRBV2 to TRBJ1-4; 8 bases fit TRBD1. Germline-derived CDR1 and CDR2 are SNHLY and FYNNEI. J gave up 5 bases and V 7 bases, and 6 bases lay outside the gene matches. There are 14 residues in the CDR3. DNA of the CDR3: TGTGCCAGCACCGTGACAGGGGTCAATGAAAAACTGTTTTTT. Protein product: CASTVTGVNEKLFF.

V and J are TRBV2 and TRBJ1-5; no clear D. Germline CDR1 reads SNHLY; CDR2 reads FYNNEI. V was shortened by 4 bases and J by 3 bases, with 10 bases between the two germline ends. CDR3 length equals 14 residues. The CDR3 reads CASSAWGVNQPQHF. Here the CDR3 DNA reads TGTGCCAGCAGTGCCTGGGGAGTCAATCAGCCCCAGCATTTT.

The chain has TRBV28 and TRBJ2-7; 8 nucleotides agree with TRBD2. V was clipped by 5 bases and J by 0 bases; unmatched bases: 9. The CDR3 extends over 16 amino acids. CDR1 MDHEN and CDR2 SYDVKM come from the germline V gene. The CDR3 nucleotides read TGTGCCAGCAGTGAACTAGCGGTTAGGAGCTCCTACGAGCAGTACTTC. Protein: CASSELAVRSSYEQYF.

V gene TRBV2 combines with J gene TRBJ2-3; D gene unclear. The length of the CDR3 is 13 residues. V shed 4 bases and J shed 4 bases, with 9 bases lying between them. Germline assignment: CDR1 SNHLY and CDR2 FYNNEI. CDR3 sequence (DNA): TGTGCCAGCAGTGTACGAGAGGCAGATACGCAGTATTTT. Translating gives CASSVREADTQYF.